The sample holds many counts of the clone carrying this TCR beta chain. As yet, its antigen is unknown. The CDR3 sequence is 17 residues long. CDR1 and CDR2 (germline): KGHSH, LQKENI. V shed 3 bases and J shed 1 base, with 16 bases lying between them. The data belong to a study of human T cells and chemical hapten exposure. Using its own MiXCR run on the RACE reads, TCRdb lists one record per CDR3 protein. The sample carries about 71,000 distinct CDR3 sequences, more than 8% recorded once. Notes on the study in general: There was a positive correlation between PT1 expanded TCR counts and patch test score.

Time point described: patch test 1, 2 weeks after DPC sensitization. Treatment described: therapeutic diphenylcyclopropenone sensitization with weekly scalp DPC. The V call is TRBV18, the J call TRBJ2-1, with D possibly being TRBD1 (5 bases). This sample comprised whole blood, obtained in connection with sensitization to the hapten diphenylcyclopropenone (DPC). The sequence came from a woman in her thirties or forties with alopecia areata. Some clones in this sample may be carry-over from other donors' samples. In DNA form, the CDR3 reads TGTGCCAGCTCACCCCGACCGACAGTTGGATCCTACAATGAGCAGTTCTTC. It yields the protein CASSPRPTVGSYNEQFF.